Sequencing of this T cell receptor (beta chain) was carried out in a study of cytomegalovirus exposure and HLA in healthy donors. The CDR3 totals 17 residues. Germline CDR1 SGDLS, CDR2 YYNGEE. The V and J ends lost 0 bases and 0 bases respectively, with 10 bases between them. The PCR made use of 60 Vbeta and 13 Jbeta primers. The method was immunoSEQ multiplex PCR; TCRdb's version includes in-frame clones alone and lacks a portion of them. The sample has 130,000 to 150,000 clones; around 80% are singletons. The chain carries TRBV9 and TRBJ2-6; D unresolved. The sequence came from a man aged 35-49 years in good health and CMV-seropositive. The sample comprised PBMCs. CDR3 sequence (DNA): TGTGCCAGCAGCGTAGATATGAGGAACTCTGGGGCCAACGTCCTGACTTTC. As protein: CASSVDMRNSGANVLTF. The full variable domain, rest sourced from reference TRBV9 and TRBJ2-6, is DSGVTQTPKHLITATGQRVTLRCSPRSGDLSVYWYQQSLDQGLQFLIQYYNGEERAKGNILERFSAQQFPDLHSELNLSSLELGDSALYFCASSVDMRNSGANVLTFGAGSRLTVL.